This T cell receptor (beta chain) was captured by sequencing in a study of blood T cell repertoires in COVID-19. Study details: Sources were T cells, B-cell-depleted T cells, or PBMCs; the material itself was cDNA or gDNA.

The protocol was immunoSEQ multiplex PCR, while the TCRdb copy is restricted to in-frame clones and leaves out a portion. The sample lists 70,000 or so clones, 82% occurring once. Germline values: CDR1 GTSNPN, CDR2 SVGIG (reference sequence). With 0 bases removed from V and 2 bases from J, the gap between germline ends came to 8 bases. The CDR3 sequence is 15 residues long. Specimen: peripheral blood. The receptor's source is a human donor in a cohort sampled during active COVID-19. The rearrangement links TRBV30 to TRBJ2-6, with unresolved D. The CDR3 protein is CAWSVGGTGANVLTF. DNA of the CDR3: TGTGCCTGGAGTGTAGGCGGAACTGGGGCCAACGTCCTGACTTTC.